This T cell receptor (beta chain) comes out of a study of OX40 agonist ivuxolimab in advanced cancers. The study's findings and limits: Which antigen the expanded peripheral T cells recognized is unknown. Nonresponders, in some cases, also had low normalized T-cell clonal expansion.

Measured with immunoSEQ multiplex PCR; TCRdb has only the in-frame clones, and not every one. This sample carries roughly 70,000 clones, about 91% of them seen once, and the ten largest clones take 2% to 2.5%. Points on this clone: Its antigen is unknown.

This CDR3 comprises 13 residues. V was clipped by 4 bases and J by 4 bases, with 11 bases between them. In germline, CDR1 is SGHDT, CDR2 YYEEEE. This chain connects TRBV5-6 to TRBJ1-2; a weak D match, TRBD1 (5 bases). This sequence originates from an adult with an advanced solid tumor such as melanoma, head and neck, liver or kidney cancer. This specimen was CD4+ or CD8+ T cells sorted from blood, taken in a trial of the OX40 agonist ivuxolimab. CDR3 in DNA: TGTGCCAGCAGCCAGACAGACGGCTATGGCTACACCTTC. It translates to CASSQTDGYGYTF.